This T cell receptor (beta chain) is drawn from a study of cytomegalovirus exposure and HLA in healthy donors. Only a few counts were recorded for this clone. This PCR relied on a set of 60 Vbeta primers and 13 Jbeta primers. Only in-frame clones appear in the TCRdb table, and some are missing; sequencing was by immunoSEQ multiplex PCR. The data show under 140,000 clones, about 80% seen once. The CDR3 has 15 amino acids. Germline lookup yields CDR1 SNHLY and CDR2 FYNNEI. Trimming took off 6 bases at V and 0 bases at J, with 13 bases between the two ends. The origin of this receptor is a man aged 30-40 years in good health and CMV-seropositive. The V call is TRBV2, the J call TRBJ2-3; D remains unclear. Sample: PBMCs. In nucleotides, the CDR3 is TGTGCCAGCAGACAACGGAGCACTAGCACAGATACGCAGTATTTT. Translating gives CASRQRSTSTDTQYF.